A selection of T cell receptor beta chains follows, all from one sample in a study of shared clonotypes between healthy human individuals. Clones were read by immunoSEQ multiplex PCR, and TCRdb kept only the in-frame ones, dropping some. The sample has approximately 600,000 clones; 95% are singletons. The sequencing sample was made of naive CD8+ T cells sorted from blood. The receptors were gathered from a woman younger than 45 in good health. Both conserved end residues are part of each CDR3. A D gene is named only where the DNA matches it firmly. The size of a clone is reported for some rows only, either as once, few or many, or as a class for expanded clones.

d_call j_call clone_size v_call cdr3_nt cdr3_aa
NA TRBJ1-1 NA TRBV5-6 TGTGCCAGCAGCTTTGCGAACACTGAAGCTTTCTTT CASSFANTEAFF
NA TRBJ2-1 NA TRBV28 TGTGCCAGCAGTTTCGGTCCGGAGCAGTTCTTC CASSFGPEQFF
NA TRBJ2-1 NA TRBV27 TGTGCCAGCAGTTTTAGTCAGGGGCGGGATGAGCAGTTCTTC CASSFSQGRDEQFF
NA TRBJ2-7 NA TRBV2 TGTGCCAGCAGTGCGGGACCCACATACGAGCAGTACTTC CASSAGPTYEQYF
NA TRBJ2-7 NA TRBV28 TGTGCCAGCTGTTGGGGGAACTACGAGCAGTACTTC CASCWGNYEQYF
TRBD1 TRBJ2-6 NA TRBV4-1 TGCGCCAGCAGCTACTATGGGACAGGGGGTTCTGGGGCCAACGTCCTGACTTTC CASSYYGTGGSGANVLTF
NA TRBJ1-1 NA TRBV2 TGTGCCAGTAGGGATTTGGGAGGGAACACTGAAGCTTTCTTT CASRDLGGNTEAFF
TRBD1 TRBJ1-2 NA TRBV9 TGTGCCAGCAGCGTAGCCGGGACAGGGGCCGGGTACACCTTC CASSVAGTGAGYTF
NA TRBJ2-1 NA TRBV10-1 TGCGCCAGCAGCATCACAGGGTACAATGAGCAGTTCTTC CASSITGYNEQFF
NA TRBJ2-5 NA TRBV14 TGTGCCAGCAGCCAAGATCAGGAGACCCAGTACTTC CASSQDQETQYF
NA TRBJ2-1 NA TRBV14 TGTGCCAGCAGCCAATCGGACTCGAGCTACAATGAGCAGTTCTTC CASSQSDSSYNEQFF
TRBD1 TRBJ1-1 NA TRBV6-5 TGTGCCAGCAGTTACTCTGAGGACAGGGGGGACACTGAAGCTTTCTTT CASSYSEDRGDTEAFF
NA TRBJ2-1 NA TRBV19 TGTGCCAGTAGTATAAGTTACGAGGGCTCCTACAATGAGCAGTTCTTC CASSISYEGSYNEQFF
NA TRBJ1-2 NA TRBV6-5 TGTGCCAGCAGTTACCCGAAGATAGGGGGTGTATATGGCTACACCTTC CASSYPKIGGVYGYTF
NA TRBJ2-7 NA TRBV11-2 TGTGCCAGCAGCCACAACAACGACTACGAGCAGTACTTC CASSHNNDYEQYF
NA TRBJ1-4 NA TRBV28 TGTGCCAGCAGTTTAGGCCCAAACAGGGCAACTAATGAAAAACTGTTTTTT CASSLGPNRATNEKLFF
NA TRBJ1-3 NA TRBV6-5 TGTGCCAGCAGGGATAGTCCCGGAAACACCATATATTTT CASRDSPGNTIYF
TRBD1 TRBJ1-5 NA TRBV5-4 TGTGCCAGCAGCGCAGCGGACAGGAGGATCAGATATAGCAATCAGCCCCAGCATTTT CASSAADRRIRYSNQPQHF
NA TRBJ1-5 NA TRBV27 TGTGCCAGCAGTTTCGGTGGAGGGGGTAGCAATCAGCCCCAGCATTTT CASSFGGGGSNQPQHF
TRBD2 TRBJ2-7 NA TRBV30 TGTGCCTGGACTCTAGCGGGGGGTTACGAGCAGTACTTC CAWTLAGGYEQYF
NA TRBJ1-2 NA TRBV7-7 TGTGCCAGCAGCCCGAGGCAGGGGTACTATGGCTACACCTTC CASSPRQGYYGYTF
TRBD2 TRBJ2-7 NA TRBV11-3 TGTGCCAGCAGCTTAGATGGCGGGAGCTCCTACGAGCAGTACTTC CASSLDGGSSYEQYF
NA TRBJ1-2 NA TRBV5-6 TGTGCCAGCAGCACGACAGCAGGGCTCTTGGCCTATGGCTACACCTTC CASSTTAGLLAYGYTF
NA TRBJ2-7 NA TRBV29-1 TGCAGCGTTGAAGATTCGGGGTCGGCACGGGACGAGCAGTACTTC CSVEDSGSARDEQYF
NA TRBJ1-2 NA TRBV5-4 TGTGCCAGCAGCTTATACTCCTATGGCTACACCTTC CASSLYSYGYTF
NA TRBJ1-2 NA TRBV7-3 TGTGCCAGCAGCTTAGAGGGGGGATATGGCTACACCTTC CASSLEGGYGYTF
NA TRBJ2-3 NA TRBV25-1 TGTGCCAGCAGTGTCTGGGACGTTGGCTCAGATACGCAGTATTTT CASSVWDVGSDTQYF
NA TRBJ1-1 NA TRBV30 TGTGCCTGGAGCCGGGGGGTTTCGGAAGCTTTCTTT CAWSRGVSEAFF
NA TRBJ1-4 NA TRBV6-5 TGTGCCAGCACCCAGAGCGCAACTAATGAAAAACTGTTTTTT CASTQSATNEKLFF
TRBD1 TRBJ1-4 NA TRBV5-1 TGCGCCAGCAGCTTGGCCAGGGGGCTTGGAACTAATGAAAAACTGTTTTTT CASSLARGLGTNEKLFF
TRBD2 TRBJ2-1 NA TRBV11-1 TGTGCCAGCAGCTTAGCGACTAGCGGGGGGGTTGAGCAGTTCTTC CASSLATSGGVEQFF
TRBD2 TRBJ2-1 NA TRBV7-9 TGTGCCAGCAGCTTAGGAGCCACCGGGACTAGCGGGAGAGGCGGGCAGTTCTTC CASSLGATGTSGRGGQFF
NA TRBJ2-7 NA TRBV5-6 TGTGCCAGCAGCTTGGCCATGGGGGAGAGCTCCTACGAGCAGTACTTC CASSLAMGESSYEQYF
NA TRBJ1-5 once TRBV28 TGTGCCAGCAGTTTTTGGCAGGGTGATTATAGCAATCAGCCCCAGCATTTT CASSFWQGDYSNQPQHF
NA TRBJ2-7 NA TRBV10-1 TGCGCCCACAGCCCCATAGACTACGAGCAGTACTTC CAHSPIDYEQYF
NA TRBJ2-4 once TRBV11-2 TGTGCCAGCAGCTTTGAATCTCACATTCAGTACTTC CASSFESHIQYF
NA TRBJ2-7 NA TRBV4-1 TGCGCCAGCAGCCAGGGACACTACCGCTCCTACGAGCAGTACTTC CASSQGHYRSYEQYF
TRBD2 TRBJ2-7 NA TRBV9 TGTGCCAGCAGCGTCGGCTCTGGACTAGCCTACGAGCAGTACTTC CASSVGSGLAYEQYF
NA TRBJ1-1 NA TRBV4-1 TGCGCCAGCAGCCTCGACAGCGTGGGGAACACTGAAGCTTTCTTT CASSLDSVGNTEAFF